Included here is one T cell receptor (beta chain) sequence, with context. Its antigen is unidentified. The data are from a study of STAT3 mutations in large granular lymphocyte leukemia. General study points: Every T-LGLL patient had at least one immunodominant TCRbeta clonotype.

Germline assignment: CDR1 GTSNPN and CDR2 SVGIG (reference sequence). The length of the CDR3 is 15 residues. Trimming took off 3 bases at V and 6 bases at J, with 17 bases between the two ends. The assay was immunoSEQ multiplex PCR, and TCRdb's table has in-frame clones only and misses some. This sample has fewer than 4,000 clones; around 42% occur once, and the top ten carry approximately 85%. The TCR was taken from a man in his 60s with T-cell large granular lymphocyte leukemia. Some clones in this sample may be carry-over from other donors' samples. This chain joins TRBV30 and TRBJ2-2; D tentatively reads TRBD1 or TRBD2 (7 bases each). Sequencing used peripheral blood mononuclear cells. For the CDR3, the DNA is TGTGCCTGGAGAGCCAGGGGGGGTTCCGCCGGGGAGCTGTTTTTT. Its translation: CAWRARGGSAGELFF.